Listed below are T cell receptor beta chains from one sample, sequenced in a study of OX40 agonist ivuxolimab in advanced cancers. Clones were read by immunoSEQ multiplex PCR, and TCRdb kept only the in-frame ones, dropping some. The sample lists tens of thousands of clones, just under 90% occurring once. This specimen was CD4+ or CD8+ T cells sorted from blood, taken in a trial of the OX40 agonist ivuxolimab. The receptors shown here come from an adult with an advanced solid tumor such as melanoma, head and neck, liver or kidney cancer. CDR3s include the opening cysteine and the closing phenylalanine or tryptophan. A D gene is named only where the DNA matches it firmly. Part of the rows lack a size; the others show once, few, many or a class for expanded clones.

D	size	V	J	CDR3	DNA
NA	NA	TRBV29-1	TRBJ2-3	CSVFTDTQYF	TGCAGCGTTTTCACAGATACGCAGTATTTT
TRBD2	NA	TRBV27	TRBJ2-5	CASSLYAGVGQETQYF	TGTGCCAGCAGTTTATATGCGGGAGTGGGACAAGAGACCCAGTACTTC
TRBD1	NA	TRBV11-1	TRBJ2-1	CASSLVRGTGFGDEQFF	TGTGCCAGCAGCTTAGTTCGCGGGACAGGGTTTGGGGATGAGCAGTTCTTC
NA	NA	TRBV5-6	TRBJ1-2	CASSLGLDGYTF	TGTGCCAGCAGCTTGGGGTTGGATGGCTACACCTTC
TRBD2	NA	TRBV6-1	TRBJ2-7	CASSGQAGGIYEQYF	TGTGCCAGCAGTGGGCAAGCGGGAGGCATCTACGAGCAGTACTTC
TRBD2	once	TRBV27	TRBJ2-7	CASSYSSGSLYEQYF	TGTGCCAGCAGCTACTCTAGCGGGAGTCTCTACGAGCAGTACTTC
NA	NA	TRBV7-9	TRBJ2-1	CASSPSAGGNEQFF	TGTGCCAGCAGCCCAAGTGCAGGGGGGAATGAGCAGTTCTTC
NA	few	TRBV28	TRBJ2-7	CASSLLGPSYEQYF	TGTGCCAGCAGTTTATTGGGGCCGAGTTACGAGCAGTACTTC
TRBD2	NA	TRBV2	TRBJ2-7	CASKWASGTYEQYF	TGTGCCAGCAAATGGGCTAGCGGGACCTACGAGCAGTACTTC
NA	NA	TRBV28	TRBJ2-2	CASSFVGATGELFF	TGTGCCAGCAGTTTCGTAGGGGCTACCGGGGAGCTGTTTTTT
NA	NA	TRBV30	TRBJ1-2	CAWKEGLNYGYTF	TGTGCCTGGAAAGAGGGACTGAACTATGGCTACACCTTC
NA	NA	TRBV9	TRBJ2-3	CASSVGALDTQYF	TGTGCCAGCAGCGTGGGGGCTCTCGATACGCAGTATTTT